Below, 9 T cell receptor beta chains from the same sample are listed, as sequenced in a study of shared clonotypes between healthy human individuals. Sequencing used immunoSEQ multiplex PCR; TCRdb keeps in-frame clones, though not all of them. There are some 2.4 million clones in the sample; 93% occur only once, and around 0.4% lies in the top ten. Sequencing was carried out using naive CD4+ T cells from PBMCs. Subset given: CD45RA+ positively selected. The source of these receptors is a man younger than 30 in good health. Some clones in this sample may be carry-over from other donors' samples.

V usage is TRBV28 and J usage is TRBJ1-6; TRBD1 aligns across 10 bases. In germline, CDR1 is MDHEN, CDR2 SYDVKM. V lost 4 bases and J lost 10; bases outside the gene matches: 4. The CDR3 extends over 14 amino acids. DNA for the CDR3: TGTGCCAGCAGTTCCGGGACAGGGGCCTCACCCCTCCACTTT. This encodes CASSSGTGASPLHF.

As to this clone: Other nucleotide sequences in the sample specify the same CDR3. The J gene is TRBJ2-5, the V gene TRBV9; D is unclear. Trimming stripped 1 base from V and 4 bases from J, with 5 bases between. The germline gives CDR1 SGDLS, CDR2 YYNGEE. The CDR3 runs 12 residues. The CDR3 bases are TGTGCCAGCAGCGTACTGGGAGAGACCCAGTACTTC. Translating gives CASSVLGETQYF.

V is TRBV5-1 and J is TRBJ2-3; TRBD2 aligns across 13 bases. Trimming cost V 4 bases and J 1 base; bases outside gene matches: 12. The V gene's germline CDR1 is SGHRS and CDR2 YFSETQ. This CDR3 comprises 19 residues. In nucleotides, the CDR3 is TGCGCCAGCAGCGCGGGACTAGCGGGGAGGGCCGACGGCACAGATACGCAGTATTTT. Amino acids: CASSAGLAGRADGTDTQYF.

The chain employs TRBV11-3 and TRBJ2-1, with unresolved D. Germline V gene lookup returns CDR1 SGHNT and CDR2 YENEEA. V shed 2 bases and J shed 5 bases, with 7 bases lying between them. This CDR3 contains 13 residues. The CDR3 DNA reads TGTGCCAGCAGCTTATACAGAGACAATGAGCAGTTCTTC. Translated: CASSLYRDNEQFF.

This sequence joins TRBV28 and TRBJ1-2; D uncertain. CDR1 and CDR2 (germline): MDHEN, SYDVKM. V was trimmed by 5 bases and J by 8 bases, leaving 15 bases between them. The CDR3 sequence is 13 residues long. The DNA of the CDR3 is TGTGCCAGCAGTCTCGATGACCTGAGCGGCTACACCTTC. Encoded protein: CASSLDDLSGYTF.

The chain has TRBV5-1 and TRBJ2-7; 10 nucleotides align to TRBD1. With V trimmed by 3 bases and J by 6 bases, 9 bases remained unmatched. This CDR3 has 15 amino acids. CDR1 is SGHRS, CDR2 YFSETQ, per germline. The CDR3: CASSWDGDRGSEQYF. CDR3 in DNA: TGCGCCAGCAGCTGGGATGGGGACAGGGGATCCGAGCAGTACTTC.

The genes are TRBV5-4 and TRBJ2-7; 7 bases align to TRBD2. Looked up from germline, CDR1 is SGHNT and CDR2 is YYREEE (reference sequence). The CDR3 contains 14 residues. V shed 0 bases, J shed 7 bases, and the junction held 7 bases outside the gene matches. The chain's CDR3 is CASSLESWEGEQYF. The CDR3 DNA reads as TGTGCCAGCAGCTTGGAGTCTTGGGAGGGTGAGCAGTACTTC.

The chain couples TRBV4-1 to TRBJ2-7; 10 positions match TRBD2. Unmatched junction bases numbered 8, after V lost 0 bases and J lost 9 bases. Germline V gives CDR1 MGHRA, CDR2 YSYEKL. The CDR3 totals 15 residues. CDR3 amino acids: CASSQDPPSGRPQYF. DNA for the CDR3: TGCGCCAGCAGCCAAGATCCGCCTAGCGGGAGACCGCAGTACTTC.

The rearrangement uses TRBV5-4 and TRBJ2-7, with unresolved D. Trimming took off 0 bases at V and 3 bases at J, with 10 bases between the two ends. The CDR3 totals 14 residues. Germline lookup yields CDR1 SGHNT and CDR2 YYREEE (reference sequence). The CDR3 here is CASSLVGSRYEQYF. The CDR3 DNA reads TGTGCCAGCAGCTTGGTTGGTAGTCGCTACGAGCAGTACTTC.